This T cell receptor beta chain derives from a study of T-cell reconstitution after alpha-beta-depleted transplantation in children. Study findings and constraints: Alpha-beta T cells about two months after transplant reportedly derived from several hundred expanded graft clones. Fresh T-cell production supplied most of the T-cell counts and diversity seen one year after transplant. The high TCRbeta diversity at day 60 in some patients came from surviving recipient T cells and thymic progenitors.

The library targeted TCRbeta and was prepared with unique molecular identifiers. MiXCR, run by TCRdb on the PCR reads, gives a single entry per CDR3 protein. Of approximately 1,000,000 distinct CDR3 sequences listed, about 29% are singletons. V gave up 5 bases and J gave up 10 bases, with 12 bases separating them. Germline V gene data show CDR1 as SGHTA and CDR2 as FQGNSA. The CDR3 loop spans 12 amino acids. With respect to this clonotype: What it recognizes is unknown.

The origin of this receptor is a boy in the first two years of life who had a stem cell transplant for SCID, so the T cells may come from the graft donor. The specimen was PBMCs, mostly from graft donor cells, collected 360 days after TCRalphabeta/CD19-depleted stem cell transplant. J is TRBJ2-1 and V is TRBV7-2, with a tentative D call TRBD1 (6 bases). This CDR3 is CASSRNRAEQFF. In DNA, the CDR3 is TGTGCCAGCAGCCGGAACAGGGCCGAGCAGTTCTTC.